This T cell receptor beta chain emerged from a study of PD-1 blockade in classical Hodgkin lymphoma. Study conclusions and caveats: Baseline diversity in complete responders resembled that of newly diagnosed patients.

Sequenced by immunoSEQ multiplex PCR; TCRdb stores in-frame clones only, minus some. The data contain about 41,000 clones, about 74% of them singletons. Comments on this clone: As yet, its antigen is unknown.

Brentuximab vedotin exposure varied, and every patient relapsed after autologous stem cell transplantation. The V and J ends lost 3 bases and 2 bases, in that order; junction bases with no gene match: 8. The CDR3 has 16 amino acids. Germline V gene data show CDR1 as MNHEY and CDR2 as SMNVEV (reference sequence). The sequenced sample was peripheral blood mononuclear cells (PBMCs), obtained at baseline. V and J are TRBV27 and TRBJ2-5; 8 bases align to TRBD1. This TCR derives from a human donor with classical Hodgkin lymphoma. CDR3 in amino acids: CASSFIQGAPQETQYF. For the CDR3, the DNA is TGTGCCAGCAGTTTCATCCAGGGGGCCCCACAAGAGACCCAGTACTTC.